A selection of T cell receptor beta chains follows, all from one sample in a study of CD8 T cells in Susac syndrome. TCRdb ran MiXCR on the immunoSEQ multiplex PCR reads and lists one entry per CDR3 protein. The table has about 76,000 distinct CDR3 sequences, approximately 95% seen once. The specimen was CD8+ T cells from PBMCs. Receptors originate from a human donor with Susac syndrome. Both conserved end residues are trimmed from each CDR3.

v_gene: TRBV7-9
j_gene: TRBJ1-1
CDR3aa: ASSFGRLNTEAF

v_gene: TRBV27
j_gene: TRBJ1-5
CDR3aa: ASSRQGSNQPQH

v_gene: TRBV20-1
j_gene: TRBJ2-5
CDR3aa: SARPPPDQETQY

v_gene: TRBV7-9
j_gene: TRBJ1-5
CDR3aa: ASSLAGASQPQH

v_gene: TRBV4-1
j_gene: TRBJ1-3
CDR3aa: ASSQDRIESSGNTIY

v_gene: TRBV7-2
j_gene: TRBJ1-3
CDR3aa: ASSAQPLGGNTIY

v_gene: TRBV5-1
j_gene: TRBJ2-5
CDR3aa: ASSLAIAGGEETQY

v_gene: TRBV7-9
j_gene: TRBJ2-5
CDR3aa: ASSPGTEIKETQY

v_gene: TRBV29-1
j_gene: TRBJ1-1
CDR3aa: SVDSGAFAEAF

v_gene: TRBV20-1
j_gene: TRBJ2-7
CDR3aa: SARDSGSYEQY

v_gene: TRBV10-3
j_gene: TRBJ2-3
CDR3aa: AISEGGDTQY

v_gene: TRBV7-2
j_gene: TRBJ2-6
CDR3aa: ASSPSYSGANVLT

v_gene: TRBV11-2
j_gene: TRBJ2-1
CDR3aa: ASSLVLEGPQF

v_gene: TRBV7-8
j_gene: TRBJ2-3
CDR3aa: ASSLATGVDTQY

v_gene: TRBV28
j_gene: TRBJ2-7
CDR3aa: ASSAPGGISYEQY

v_gene: TRBV15
j_gene: TRBJ2-3
CDR3aa: ATSDLAGGSTDTQY

v_gene: TRBV7-9
j_gene: TRBJ2-6
CDR3aa: ASRIQRSGANVLT

v_gene: TRBV12-3/TRBV12-4
j_gene: TRBJ2-3
CDR3aa: ASSSWQGASDTQY

v_gene: TRBV19
j_gene: TRBJ2-3
CDR3aa: ASNSLAGLPSTDTQY

v_gene: TRBV27
j_gene: TRBJ2-7
CDR3aa: ASSSRAAVGEQY

v_gene: TRBV7-9
j_gene: TRBJ1-2
CDR3aa: ASSLGGDYGYT

v_gene: TRBV5-5
j_gene: TRBJ2-7
CDR3aa: ASNQDRGYEQY

v_gene: TRBV6-6
j_gene: TRBJ1-1
CDR3aa: ASRGRKDYTEAF

v_gene: TRBV13
j_gene: TRBJ1-1
CDR3aa: ASSFAGGYHTEAF

v_gene: TRBV9
j_gene: TRBJ1-1
CDR3aa: ASSELGRRNTEAF

v_gene: TRBV15
j_gene: TRBJ1-1
CDR3aa: ATSRELLQIGNTEAF

v_gene: TRBV7-9
j_gene: TRBJ1-2
CDR3aa: ASKKDRGGYT

v_gene: TRBV25-1
j_gene: TRBJ1-2
CDR3aa: ASSELELLPGPGPYGYT

v_gene: TRBV12-5
j_gene: TRBJ1-1
CDR3aa: ASGLWNTEAF

v_gene: TRBV12-5
j_gene: TRBJ2-7
CDR3aa: ASGLVPPGRGLTYEQY

v_gene: TRBV30
j_gene: TRBJ1-2
CDR3aa: AWTENRASGYT

v_gene: TRBV7-9
j_gene: TRBJ2-7
CDR3aa: ASRSRDSYEQY

v_gene: TRBV20-1
j_gene: TRBJ1-5
CDR3aa: SASRDHNQPQH

v_gene: TRBV4-1
j_gene: TRBJ1-1
CDR3aa: ASSLQGQQNTEAF

v_gene: TRBV20-1
j_gene: TRBJ2-7
CDR3aa: SAINLGDRGPYEQY

v_gene: TRBV28
j_gene: TRBJ1-3
CDR3aa: ASTLGKDLFSGNTIY

v_gene: TRBV11-2
j_gene: TRBJ2-5
CDR3aa: ASSPSVAGTSGQY

v_gene: TRBV29-1
j_gene: TRBJ2-1
CDR3aa: SAGTSGGRTVNLATYNEQF

v_gene: TRBV5-4
j_gene: TRBJ2-1
CDR3aa: ASSMGQGDDEQF

v_gene: TRBV9
j_gene: TRBJ1-3
CDR3aa: ASSVHSLGNTIY

v_gene: TRBV4-1
j_gene: TRBJ1-1
CDR3aa: ASRGIGNTEAF

v_gene: TRBV15
j_gene: TRBJ2-1
CDR3aa: ATSSQIAGGYNEQF

v_gene: TRBV7-2
j_gene: TRBJ1-1
CDR3aa: ASSLAPRPNTEAF

v_gene: TRBV19
j_gene: TRBJ2-1
CDR3aa: ASSRGNEQF

v_gene: TRBV13
j_gene: TRBJ1-2
CDR3aa: ASSLGDSHGYT

v_gene: TRBV12-3/TRBV12-4
j_gene: TRBJ2-7
CDR3aa: ASSLGGRPDYEQY

v_gene: TRBV27
j_gene: TRBJ2-7
CDR3aa: ASSLSSQGYEQY

v_gene: TRBV28
j_gene: TRBJ1-4
CDR3aa: ASSLRRQGQEKLF

v_gene: TRBV7-9
j_gene: TRBJ1-1
CDR3aa: ASSLVRVLNTEAF

v_gene: TRBV19
j_gene: TRBJ2-1
CDR3aa: ASSPGQGAYEQF

v_gene: TRBV12-3/TRBV12-4
j_gene: TRBJ2-7
CDR3aa: ASRLKGGYEQY

v_gene: TRBV27
j_gene: TRBJ2-3
CDR3aa: ASSLSRTGSTDTQY

v_gene: TRBV7-6
j_gene: TRBJ2-7
CDR3aa: ASSLGQAATYEQY

v_gene: TRBV7-9
j_gene: TRBJ2-3
CDR3aa: ASSPRRGDRTDTQY

v_gene: TRBV4-1
j_gene: TRBJ2-7
CDR3aa: ASSQVRGDEQY

v_gene: TRBV11-2
j_gene: TRBJ1-4
CDR3aa: ASSLVGVGKLF